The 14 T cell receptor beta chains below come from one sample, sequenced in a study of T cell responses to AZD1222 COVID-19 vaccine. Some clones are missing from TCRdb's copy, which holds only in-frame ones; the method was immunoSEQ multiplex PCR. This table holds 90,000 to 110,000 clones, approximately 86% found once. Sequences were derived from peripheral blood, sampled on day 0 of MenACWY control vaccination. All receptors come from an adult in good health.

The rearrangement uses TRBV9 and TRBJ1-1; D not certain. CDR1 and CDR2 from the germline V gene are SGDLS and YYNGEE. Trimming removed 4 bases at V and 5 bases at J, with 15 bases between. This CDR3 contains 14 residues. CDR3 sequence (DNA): TGTGCCAGCAGCCCTTTATCTGGGGTAACTGAAGCTTTCTTT. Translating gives CASSPLSGVTEAFF.

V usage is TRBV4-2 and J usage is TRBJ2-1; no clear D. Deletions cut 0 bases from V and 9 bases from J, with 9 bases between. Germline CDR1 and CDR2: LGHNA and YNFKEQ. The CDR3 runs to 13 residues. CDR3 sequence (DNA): TGTGCCAGCAGCCAAGATGAGGTTTTTGAGCAGTTCTTC. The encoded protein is CASSQDEVFEQFF.

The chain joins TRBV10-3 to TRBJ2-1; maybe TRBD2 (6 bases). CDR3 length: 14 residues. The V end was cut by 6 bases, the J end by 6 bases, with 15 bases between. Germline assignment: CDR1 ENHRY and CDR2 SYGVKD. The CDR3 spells CAISGSSGGNEQFF. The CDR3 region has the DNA TGTGCCATCAGCGGGAGTAGCGGTGGCAATGAGCAGTTCTTC.

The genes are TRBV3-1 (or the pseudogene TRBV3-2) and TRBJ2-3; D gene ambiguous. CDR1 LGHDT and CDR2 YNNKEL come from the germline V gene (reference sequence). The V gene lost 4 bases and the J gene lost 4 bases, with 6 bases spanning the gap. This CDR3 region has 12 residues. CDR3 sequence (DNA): TGTGCCAGCAGCCGGATAGCAGATACGCAGTATTTT. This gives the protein CASSRIADTQYF.

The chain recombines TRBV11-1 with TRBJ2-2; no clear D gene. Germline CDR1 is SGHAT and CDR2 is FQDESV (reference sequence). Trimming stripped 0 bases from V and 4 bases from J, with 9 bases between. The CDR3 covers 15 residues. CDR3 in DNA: TGTGCCAGCAGCTTAGCGGGGTACCTCACCGGGGAGCTGTTTTTT. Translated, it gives CASSLAGYLTGELFF.

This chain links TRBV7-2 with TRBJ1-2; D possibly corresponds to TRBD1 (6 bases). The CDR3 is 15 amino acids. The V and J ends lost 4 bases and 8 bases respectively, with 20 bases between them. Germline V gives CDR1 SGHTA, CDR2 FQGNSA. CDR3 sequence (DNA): TGTGCCAGCAGCTCCGACGTAGGGGGGGGGCTAGGCTACACCTTC. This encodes CASSSDVGGGLGYTF.

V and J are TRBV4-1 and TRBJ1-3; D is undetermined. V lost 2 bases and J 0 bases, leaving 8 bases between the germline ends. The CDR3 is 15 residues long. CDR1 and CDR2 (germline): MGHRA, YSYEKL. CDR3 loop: CASSQWAFSGNTIYF. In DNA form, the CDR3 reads TGCGCCAGCAGCCAATGGGCGTTCTCTGGAAACACCATATATTTT.

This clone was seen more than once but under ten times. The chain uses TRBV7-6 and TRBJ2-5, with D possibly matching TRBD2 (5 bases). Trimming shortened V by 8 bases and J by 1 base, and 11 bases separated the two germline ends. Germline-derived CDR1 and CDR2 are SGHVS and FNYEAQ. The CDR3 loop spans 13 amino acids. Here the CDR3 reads CASSRGRQETQYF. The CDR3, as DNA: TGTGCCAGCTCTCGCGGGCGCCAAGAGACCCAGTACTTC.

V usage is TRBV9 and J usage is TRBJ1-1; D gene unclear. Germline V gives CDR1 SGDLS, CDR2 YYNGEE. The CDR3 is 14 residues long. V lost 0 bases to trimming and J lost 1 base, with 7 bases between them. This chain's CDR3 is CASSVELENTEAFF. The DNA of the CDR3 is TGTGCCAGCAGCGTAGAACTAGAGAACACTGAAGCTTTCTTT.

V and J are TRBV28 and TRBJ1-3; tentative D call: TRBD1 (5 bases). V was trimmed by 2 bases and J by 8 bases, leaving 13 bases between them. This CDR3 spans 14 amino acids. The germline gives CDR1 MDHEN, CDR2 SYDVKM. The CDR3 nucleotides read TGTGCCAGCAGTTTAAGCAGGGTTTCTGACACCATATATTTT. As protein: CASSLSRVSDTIYF.

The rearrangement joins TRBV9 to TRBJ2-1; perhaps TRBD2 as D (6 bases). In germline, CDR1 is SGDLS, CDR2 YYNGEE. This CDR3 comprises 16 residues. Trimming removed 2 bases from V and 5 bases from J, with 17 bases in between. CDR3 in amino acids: CASSVDQEGRHNEQFF. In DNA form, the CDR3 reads TGTGCCAGCAGCGTCGACCAGGAGGGGAGGCACAATGAGCAGTTCTTC.

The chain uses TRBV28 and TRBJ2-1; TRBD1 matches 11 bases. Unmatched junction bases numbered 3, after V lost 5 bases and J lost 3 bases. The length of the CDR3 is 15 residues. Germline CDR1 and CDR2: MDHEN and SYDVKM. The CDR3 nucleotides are TGTGCCAGCAGTCCCGGGACAGGGGGCTACAATGAGCAGTTCTTC. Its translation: CASSPGTGGYNEQFF.

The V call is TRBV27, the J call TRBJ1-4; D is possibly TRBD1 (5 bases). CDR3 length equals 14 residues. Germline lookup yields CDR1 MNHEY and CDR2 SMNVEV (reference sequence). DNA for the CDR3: TGTGTGTCGGCCGGGGCTGCAACTAATGAAAAACTGTTTTTT. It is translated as CVSAGAATNEKLFF.

The CDR3 loop reads CASSPNLNTEAFF. CDR3 coding DNA: TGTGCCAGCAGCCCGAACCTGAACACTGAAGCTTTCTTT. V usage is TRBV14 and J usage is TRBJ1-1; D gene ambiguous. V lost 4 bases to trimming and J lost 0 bases, with 6 bases between them. The CDR3 consists of 13 residues. Per germline, CDR1 SGHDN and CDR2 FVKESK.